These 21 T cell receptor beta chains share one sample of origin, sequenced in a study of T cell changes during pregnancy in multiple sclerosis. TCRdb's copy holds only in-frame clones and misses some; the assay was immunoSEQ multiplex PCR. The data contain 60,000 to 65,000 clones, about nine tenths of them seen just once; the ten biggest clones take up roughly 1.4%. The sequenced sample was peripheral blood, obtained in the second trimester of pregnancy. These receptors originate from a female donor with multiple sclerosis, enrolled in a pregnancy study.

The rearrangement links TRBV5-6 to TRBJ1-2; TRBD1 matches at 11 bases. V trimming: 5 bases; J trimming: 6 bases; junction bases outside the gene matches: 12. CDR1 SGHDT and CDR2 YYEEEE come from the germline V gene. This CDR3 region has 16 residues. The DNA for the CDR3 is TGTGCCAGCAGTCCGATACCGGGACAGGGGGAAAATGGCTACACCTTC. It specifies CASSPIPGQGENGYTF. The full variable domain, rest sourced from reference TRBV5-6 and TRBJ1-2, is DAGVTQSPTHLIKTRGQQVTLRCSPKSGHDTVSWYQQALGQGPQFIFQYYEEEERQRGNFPDRFSGHQFPNYSSELNVNALLLGDSALYLCASSPIPGQGENGYTFGSGTRLTVV.

The rearrangement links TRBV5-6 to TRBJ1-2; maybe TRBD1 (6 bases). This CDR3 spans 14 amino acids. With 3 bases removed from V and 3 bases from J, the gap between germline ends came to 12 bases. Per the germline V gene, CDR1 is SGHDT and CDR2 is YYEEEE. The CDR3 DNA follows: TGTGCCAGCAGCTCCCTCACAGGGCACTATGGCTACACCTTC. Amino acid sequence: CASSSLTGHYGYTF.

This chain links TRBV10-3 with TRBJ2-3, with TRBD2 matching over 8 bases. Germline assignment: CDR1 ENHRY and CDR2 SYGVKD. CDR3 length equals 14 residues. With V trimmed by 7 bases and J by 3 bases, 6 bases remained unmatched. The CDR3 loop reads CAITPAGVTDTQYF. The CDR3 DNA reads as TGTGCCATCACCCCAGCGGGAGTAACAGATACGCAGTATTTT.

The chain joins TRBV4-3 to TRBJ2-1; TRBD1 aligns across 7 bases. J was trimmed by 3 bases and V by 0 bases; bases with no gene match: 2. The CDR3 is made up of 15 amino acids. Germline V gives CDR1 LGHNA, CDR2 YSLEER. The CDR3 coding sequence is TGCGCCAGCAGCCAAGAGGGACAGATCTACAATGAGCAGTTCTTC. Protein sequence: CASSQEGQIYNEQFF.

This clone came up once. This chain links TRBV5-4 with TRBJ2-1; 8 bases align to TRBD2. CDR1 and CDR2 (germline): SGHNT, YYREEE (reference sequence). This CDR3 contains 15 residues. V was pared by 2 bases and J by 1 base, with 2 bases of the junction left unmatched. The CDR3 coding sequence is TGTGCCAGCAGCTTCAGCGGGAGTTCCTACAATGAGCAGTTCTTC. This gives the protein CASSFSGSSYNEQFF.

J is TRBJ2-3 and V is TRBV14; TRBD2 matches at 10 bases. Germline CDR1 SGHDN, CDR2 FVKESK. The CDR3 totals 17 residues. V dropped 4 bases and J dropped 0; count of bases not matched to a gene: 7. The CDR3 spells CASSPLLAGESTDTQYF. The CDR3 bases are TGTGCCAGCAGCCCCCTGCTAGCGGGAGAAAGCACAGATACGCAGTATTTT.

This rearrangement joins TRBV10-3 to TRBJ2-3; the D gene is possibly TRBD2 (6 bases). Deletions cut 5 bases from V and 0 bases from J, with 12 bases between. This CDR3 contains 15 residues. Per the germline V gene, CDR1 is ENHRY and CDR2 is SYGVKD. CDR3 sequence: CAISQAGGSTDTQYF. CDR3 bases: TGTGCCATCAGTCAAGCGGGCGGTAGCACAGATACGCAGTATTTT.

CDR3 sequence reads: CASSVGYTSGSSTDTQYF. The DNA for the CDR3 is TGTGCCAGCAGCGTAGGATATACCAGCGGGAGTTCCACAGATACGCAGTATTTT. The rearrangement uses TRBV9 and TRBJ2-3; TRBD2 matches 8 bases. The V gene's germline CDR1 is SGDLS and CDR2 YYNGEE. V lost 0 bases to trimming and J lost 2 bases; unmatched junction nucleotides: 11. The CDR3 length is 18 residues.

This clone appeared a single time. The J gene is TRBJ1-2, the V gene TRBV2, with 8 positions matching TRBD1. Trimming removed 5 bases from V and 8 bases from J; junction bases left unmatched: 7. Germline assignment: CDR1 SNHLY and CDR2 FYNNEI. This CDR3 spans 13 amino acids. The CDR3 loop reads CASSRGQEEGYTF. CDR3 in DNA: TGTGCCAGCAGTAGGGGACAGGAGGAGGGCTACACCTTC.

V and J are TRBV18 and TRBJ2-7; 7 nucleotides line up with TRBD1. The CDR3 loop spans 15 amino acids. Looked up from germline, CDR1 is KGHSH and CDR2 is LQKENI. The V segment lost 0 bases and the J segment 2 bases; nucleotides outside the gene matches: 4. CDR3 sequence: CASSPPGQGAYEQYF. The CDR3 coding sequence is TGTGCCAGCTCACCACCCGGCCAGGGGGCCTACGAGCAGTACTTC.

The chain combines TRBV7-9 with TRBJ1-4; 8 bases are shared with TRBD1. The V segment lost 7 bases and the J segment 3 bases; nucleotides outside the gene matches: 16. Looked up from germline, CDR1 is SEHNR and CDR2 is FQNEAQ (reference sequence). CDR3 size: 18 residues. This CDR3 is CASTHFRGRGPSNEKLFF. CDR3 DNA: TGTGCCAGCACCCACTTCCGGGGCAGGGGGCCTTCTAATGAAAAACTGTTTTTT.

This clone was counted a single time. The chain recombines TRBV6-1 with TRBJ2-7; D may be TRBD1 (6 bases). The CDR3 is 15 residues long. Germline V gene lookup returns CDR1 MNHNS and CDR2 SASEGT. V lost 6 bases to trimming and J lost 3 bases, with 18 bases between them. Written as DNA, the CDR3 is TGTGCCAGCAGCCCGGCCTCGACAGGTTACTACGAGCAGTACTTC. Translated: CASSPASTGYYEQYF.

This sequence joins TRBV9 and TRBJ1-6; D gene uncertain. Germline V lookup: CDR1 SGDLS, CDR2 YYNGEE. The CDR3 contains 15 residues. Trimming took off 0 bases at V and 8 bases at J, with 12 bases between the two ends. The CDR3 loop reads CASSVDPGRDSPLHF. DNA of the CDR3: TGTGCCAGCAGCGTAGATCCAGGTCGCGATTCACCCCTCCACTTT.

The rearrangement links TRBV6-1 to TRBJ1-2; D perhaps matches TRBD1 (5 bases). V was clipped by 0 bases and J by 1 base, with 9 bases between them. The CDR3 runs 15 residues. Germline CDR1 is MNHNS and CDR2 is SASEGT. CDR3 residues: CASSEAPGVNYGYTF. In DNA, the CDR3 is TGTGCCAGCAGTGAAGCGCCGGGGGTTAACTATGGCTACACCTTC.

The chain is built from TRBV4-3 and TRBJ2-6; possibly TRBD1 for D (5 bases). The CDR3 sequence is 16 residues long. CDR1 and CDR2 (germline): LGHNA, YSLEER. Trimming left V 0 bases short and J 4 bases short, with 10 bases between. CDR3 amino acids: CASSQDYGAGANVLTF. CDR3 in DNA: TGCGCCAGCAGCCAAGATTATGGGGCGGGGGCCAACGTCCTGACTTTC.

This sequence joins TRBV11-3 and TRBJ1-1; D is possibly TRBD1 (6 bases). V was shortened by 5 bases and J by 6 bases, with 16 bases between the two germline ends. This CDR3 is 14 amino acids long. Per the germline V gene, CDR1 is SGHNT and CDR2 is YENEEA. CDR3 nucleotide sequence: TGTGCCAGCAGCCCCTTCGGACAGTCCGCTGAAGCTTTCTTT. Translating it yields CASSPFGQSAEAFF.

V usage is TRBV29-1 and J usage is TRBJ2-7, with 9 nucleotides matching TRBD1. CDR1 SQVTM and CDR2 ANQGSEA come from the germline V gene. The CDR3 loop spans 13 amino acids. Losses at the gene ends were 7 bases for V and 2 bases for J; bases not matched to a gene: 6. The chain's CDR3 is CSGGTGLTYEQYF. The CDR3 coding sequence is TGCAGCGGAGGGACAGGGCTGACCTACGAGCAGTACTTC.

Worth noting for this clone: This same CDR3 is encoded by further DNA sequences in the sample. The chain recombines TRBV7-9 with TRBJ2-1; 7 nucleotides match TRBD2. Germline V gives CDR1 SEHNR, CDR2 FQNEAQ (reference sequence). This CDR3 is built from 16 residues. After removal of 5 bases from V and 0 bases from J, the junction contained 7 bases not matched to a gene. The CDR3 is CASSPPSGSSYNEQFF. CDR3 nucleotide sequence: TGTGCCAGCAGCCCCCCTAGCGGTAGCTCCTACAATGAGCAGTTCTTC.

The CDR3 sequence: CASSEFPQGAEGYTF. CDR3 DNA: TGTGCCAGCAGTGAGTTTCCACAGGGGGCAGAAGGCTACACCTTC. The V gene is TRBV2, the J gene TRBJ1-2, with 9 bases fitting TRBD1. Germline CDR1 is SNHLY and CDR2 is FYNNEI. The CDR3 is 15 residues long. V lost 3 bases to trimming and J lost 8 bases; unmatched junction nucleotides: 10.

This clone was seen only a few times. This sequence joins TRBV30 and TRBJ1-1; 8 nucleotides line up with TRBD1. J lost 5 bases, V lost 1 base, and 6 bases had no gene match. The CDR3 covers 14 residues. CDR1 is GTSNPN and CDR2 is SVGIG in the germline V gene (reference sequence). The CDR3 is CAWSGTGKRTEAFF. DNA for the CDR3: TGTGCCTGGAGTGGGACAGGGAAAAGGACTGAAGCTTTCTTT.

The chain employs TRBV30 and TRBJ2-7; TRBD2 aligns across 7 bases. Germline V gives CDR1 GTSNPN, CDR2 SVGIG (reference sequence). The CDR3 extends over 15 amino acids. Trimming removed 0 bases from V and 2 bases from J; junction bases left unmatched: 7. CDR3: CAWSVLTSAAYEQYF. In DNA, the CDR3 is TGTGCCTGGAGTGTACTAACTAGCGCAGCCTACGAGCAGTACTTC.